These 23 T cell receptor beta chains came from one sample sequenced in a study of blood T cell repertoires in COVID-19. Some clones are missing from TCRdb's copy, which holds only in-frame ones; the method was immunoSEQ multiplex PCR. The profile shows just over 150,000 clones, more than 80% of them singletons. The sequenced sample was peripheral blood. Receptors originate from a woman in her forties with acute or convalescent COVID-19.

For the CDR3, the DNA is TGTGCCAGCAAGGCTGAGGTCATCGGCACTGAAGCTTTCTTT. It specifies CASKAEVIGTEAFF. The J gene is TRBJ1-1, the V gene TRBV28; D call uncertain. Germline V gives CDR1 MDHEN, CDR2 SYDVKM. V lost 7 bases and J lost 4, with 16 bases in between. The CDR3 runs 14 residues.

The rearrangement links TRBV5-1 to TRBJ2-3; 10 positions match TRBD1. Trimming removed 9 bases from V and 5 bases from J; junction bases left unmatched: 6. CDR1 and CDR2 from the germline V gene are SGHRS and YFSETQ. The CDR3 runs 13 residues. The CDR3 DNA sequence: TGCGCCACCTCGGACAGGGGGGGAGATACGCAGTATTTT. As protein: CATSDRGGDTQYF.

The chain combines TRBV5-4 with TRBJ2-7; no clear D. The V gene lost 4 bases and the J gene lost 2 bases, with 19 bases spanning the gap. Germline CDR1 is SGHNT and CDR2 is YYREEE (reference sequence). The CDR3 length is 16 residues. CDR3 nucleotides: TGTGCCAGCAGCCCCAGAGGTGAATACAAACCCTACGAGCAGTACTTC. It is translated as CASSPRGEYKPYEQYF. Drawing the rest from reference TRBV5-4 and TRBJ2-7, the complete variable domain is ETGVTQSPTHLIKTRGQQVTLRCSSQSGHNTVSWYQQALGQGPQFIFQYYREEENGRGNFPPRFSGLQFPNYSSELNVNALELDDSALYLCASSPRGEYKPYEQYFGPGTRLTVT.

This chain's CDR3 is CASSLDPRAVDEQFF. The CDR3 nucleotides are TGTGCCAGCAGCTTGGATCCCAGGGCTGTCGATGAGCAGTTCTTC. The V call is TRBV5-8, the J call TRBJ2-1; a weak D match, TRBD1 (5 bases). Per the germline V gene, CDR1 is SGHTS and CDR2 is YDEGEE. V shed 0 bases and J shed 8 bases, with 15 bases lying between them. This CDR3 is 15 amino acids long.

The chain combines TRBV19 with TRBJ2-2; D might be TRBD1 (6 bases). Germline CDR1 reads LNHDA; CDR2 reads SQIVND (reference sequence). The CDR3 sequence is 15 residues long. The ends were cut back, 5 bases at V and 4 bases at J, with 14 bases in the middle. CDR3 region: CASSATGRGTGELFF. The CDR3 bases are TGTGCCAGTAGTGCCACAGGGAGAGGCACCGGGGAGCTGTTTTTT.

DNA for the CDR3: TGTGCCAGCCGCTCGCCTGGAACGCCAGGGGATACGCAGTATTTT. Its translation: CASRSPGTPGDTQYF. V is TRBV28 and J is TRBJ2-3; tentatively, D is TRBD1 (5 bases). Trimming left V 8 bases short and J 6 bases short, with 21 bases between. This CDR3 spans 15 amino acids. The germline V gene has CDR1 MDHEN and CDR2 SYDVKM.

The chain employs TRBV28 and TRBJ1-4; 7 bases map to TRBD1. Per the germline V gene, CDR1 is MDHEN and CDR2 is SYDVKM. Unmatched junction bases numbered 3, after V lost 2 bases and J lost 0 bases. The CDR3 loop spans 16 amino acids. The CDR3 reads CASSLEGAATNEKLFF. The DNA for the CDR3 is TGTGCCAGCAGTTTAGAGGGGGCGGCAACTAATGAAAAACTGTTTTTT.

There are a few counts of this clone. The V and J genes are TRBV2 and TRBJ1-4; no clear D. Germline values: CDR1 SNHLY, CDR2 FYNNEI. V lost 7 bases and J lost 7, with 13 bases in between. The CDR3 is made up of 13 amino acids. CDR3 region: CASITGKGEKLFF. The CDR3 DNA reads as TGTGCCAGCATAACGGGGAAGGGTGAAAAACTGTTTTTT.

V is TRBV7-2 and J is TRBJ2-1; 9 bases match TRBD2. V lost 3 bases to trimming and J lost 7 bases; unmatched junction nucleotides: 4. Germline V lookup: CDR1 SGHTA, CDR2 FQGNSA. The CDR3 consists of 14 residues. The CDR3 sequence is CASSFGLAGNEQFF. The CDR3 coding sequence is TGTGCCAGCAGCTTTGGGCTAGCGGGGAATGAGCAGTTCTTC. Drawing the rest from reference TRBV7-2 and TRBJ2-1, the complete variable domain is GAGVSQSPSNKVTEKGKDVELRCDPISGHTALYWYRQSLGQGLEFLIYFQGNSAPDKSGLPSDRFSAERTGGSVSTLTIQRTQQEDSAVYLCASSFGLAGNEQFFGPGTRLTVL.

V gene TRBV2 combines with J gene TRBJ1-4; D gene ambiguous. The germline gives CDR1 SNHLY, CDR2 FYNNEI. The V end lost 8 bases, the J end lost 3 bases, and 7 bases lay between the germline ends. The CDR3 length is 12 residues. CDR3: CASWLANEKLFF. CDR3 in DNA: TGTGCCAGCTGGTTAGCTAATGAAAAACTGTTTTTT. Filled out from reference TRBV2 and TRBJ1-4, the complete variable domain reads EPEVTQTPSHQVTQMGQEVILRCVPISNHLYFYWYRQILGQKVEFLVSFYNNEISEKSEIFDDQFSVERPDGSNFTLKIRSTKLEDSAMYFCASWLANEKLFFGSGTQLSVL.

The chain has TRBV5-1 and TRBJ2-4, with 9 positions matching TRBD1. CDR1 and CDR2 (germline): SGHRS, YFSETQ. The CDR3 is 17 amino acids. V lost 0 bases to trimming and J lost 2 bases; unmatched junction nucleotides: 6. The CDR3 loop reads CASSLEGQGGSKNIQYF. CDR3 DNA: TGCGCCAGCAGCTTGGAGGGACAGGGAGGATCCAAAAACATTCAGTACTTC.

V gene TRBV3-1 (or the pseudogene TRBV3-2) combines with J gene TRBJ2-1, with 11 bases aligning to TRBD2. The CDR3 runs to 16 residues. V was pared by 0 bases and J by 9 bases, with 7 bases of the junction left unmatched. Germline CDR1 LGHDT, CDR2 YNNKEL (reference sequence). The CDR3 DNA is TGTGCCAGCAGCCAAGAATATCGACTAGCGGGGATTGAGCAGTTCTTC. This codes for CASSQEYRLAGIEQFF.

This chain uses TRBV2 with TRBJ2-2; TRBD2 matches at 14 bases. CDR1 is SNHLY, CDR2 FYNNEI, per germline. The CDR3 sequence is 20 residues long. Trimming removed 6 bases from V and 5 bases from J; junction bases left unmatched: 17. CDR3 in amino acids: CASSSPSLGTSGGDTGELFF. CDR3 sequence (DNA): TGTGCCAGCAGCTCCCCCTCTCTGGGGACTAGCGGGGGAGATACCGGGGAGCTGTTTTTT.

The V call is TRBV30, the J call TRBJ1-2; D is unclear. CDR3 length: 13 amino acids. Trimming cost V 4 bases and J 4 bases, with 13 bases left between them. CDR1 GTSNPN and CDR2 SVGIG come from the germline V gene (reference sequence). The CDR3 DNA reads TGTGCCTGGATTGAGGTCTCAAGCTATGGCTACACCTTC. This translates into CAWIEVSSYGYTF. The full variable domain, its missing parts supplied by reference TRBV30 and TRBJ1-2, is SQTIHQWPATLVQPVGSPLSLECTVEGTSNPNLYWYRQAAGRGLQLLFYSVGIGQISSEVPQNLSASRPQDRQFILSSKKLLLSDSGFYLCAWIEVSSYGYTFGSGTRLTVV.

The rearrangement links TRBV9 to TRBJ2-1; a possible D gene is TRBD2 (5 bases). V was shortened by 4 bases and J by 7 bases, with 6 bases between the two germline ends. CDR1 is SGDLS and CDR2 is YYNGEE in the germline V gene. This CDR3 spans 11 amino acids. This chain's CDR3 is CASSPGNEQFF. CDR3 DNA: TGTGCCAGCAGCCCGGGGAATGAGCAGTTCTTC.

This clone has only one observation. This rearrangement joins TRBV4-2 to TRBJ2-7, with 10 bases matching TRBD2. Germline lookup yields CDR1 LGHNA and CDR2 YNFKEQ. This CDR3 is 15 amino acids long. The ends lost 4 bases at V and 1 base at J; junction bases unmatched: 4. The CDR3 DNA sequence: TGTGCCAGCAGCCCGGGGACTAGCGATTCCTACGAGCAGTACTTC. This encodes CASSPGTSDSYEQYF.

The V and J genes are TRBV30 and TRBJ2-2; TRBD2 is a possible D gene (6 bases). The germline V gene encodes CDR1 GTSNPN and CDR2 SVGIG (reference sequence). Trimming left V 2 bases short and J 7 bases short, with 23 bases between. CDR3 length: 17 amino acids. The DNA for the CDR3 is TGTGCCTGGAGTCCAATAACGGGACTCACGGGGAGCGGGGAGCTGTTTTTT. This gives the protein CAWSPITGLTGSGELFF.

V usage is TRBV5-6 and J usage is TRBJ2-5; TRBD1 is a possible D gene (7 bases). This CDR3 has 17 residues. V lost 3 bases, J lost 1 base, and 19 bases lay in between. Looked up from germline, CDR1 is SGHDT and CDR2 is YYEEEE. CDR3 protein: CASSSEGLAGGQETQYF. The CDR3 coding sequence is TGTGCCAGCAGCTCGGAGGGGTTAGCAGGGGGCCAAGAGACCCAGTACTTC. Using reference TRBV5-6 and TRBJ2-5 for the parts outside the CDR3, the full variable domain is DAGVTQSPTHLIKTRGQQVTLRCSPKSGHDTVSWYQQALGQGPQFIFQYYEEEERQRGNFPDRFSGHQFPNYSSELNVNALLLGDSALYLCASSSEGLAGGQETQYFGPGTRLLVL.

V and J are TRBV19 and TRBJ1-4; D unclear. Trimming removed 2 bases from V and 10 bases from J, with 14 bases in between. Germline CDR1 reads LNHDA; CDR2 reads SQIVND (reference sequence). The CDR3 contains 14 residues. The DNA of the CDR3 is TGTGCCAGTAGTATACAGGTCAACCCCGGAAAACTGTTTTTT. Translated: CASSIQVNPGKLFF. The full variable domain, its missing parts supplied by reference TRBV19 and TRBJ1-4, is DGGITQSPKYLFRKEGQNVTLSCEQNLNHDAMYWYRQDPGQGLRLIYYSQIVNDFQKGDIAEGYSVSREKKESFPLTVTSAQKNPTAFYLCASSIQVNPGKLFFGSGTQLSVL.

A word on this clone: Other DNA sequences in the sample encode the same CDR3. V gene TRBV27 combines with J gene TRBJ1-4; a weak D match, TRBD1 (6 bases). Germline assignment: CDR1 MNHEY and CDR2 SMNVEV (reference sequence). This CDR3 is built from 14 residues. The germline V and J ends were trimmed by 8 bases and 5 bases, with 15 bases remaining between them. CDR3 bases: TGTGCCAGCTCCGGGACAACCAAAAATGAAAAACTGTTTTTT. As protein: CASSGTTKNEKLFF.

V usage is TRBV12-5 and J usage is TRBJ2-3, with 13 bases aligning to TRBD2. This CDR3 contains 17 residues. The J segment lost 4 bases and the V segment lost 1 base, leaving 5 bases of the junction unmatched. In germline, CDR1 is LGHNT, CDR2 FRNRAP. DNA for the CDR3: TGTGCTAGTGGTTTGGGGGGACTAGCGGGGTGGGCAGATACGCAGTATTTT. It is translated as CASGLGGLAGWADTQYF.

V and J are TRBV9 and TRBJ2-1, with TRBD2 matching over 12 bases. With 7 bases clipped from V and 3 bases from J, the junction kept 5 bases outside the gene matches. The CDR3 totals 15 residues. Germline values: CDR1 SGDLS, CDR2 YYNGEE. CDR3 amino acids: CASAPTSGGYNEQFF. In DNA, the CDR3 is TGTGCCAGCGCCCCGACTAGCGGGGGCTACAATGAGCAGTTCTTC.

V and J are TRBV6-4 and TRBJ2-2; D may be TRBD1 (6 bases). Germline lookup yields CDR1 MRHNA and CDR2 SNTAGT. The CDR3 loop spans 19 amino acids. V lost 3 bases and J 0 bases, leaving 20 bases between the germline ends. The CDR3 here is CASSEWGHWETPNTGELFF. CDR3 DNA: TGTGCCAGCAGTGAGTGGGGACATTGGGAGACCCCGAACACCGGGGAGCTGTTTTTT.